This entry lists 3 T cell receptor beta chains sequenced from one sample in a study of OX40 agonist ivuxolimab in advanced cancers. Assay used: immunoSEQ multiplex PCR; TCRdb lists only in-frame clones, some missing. The table has about 74,000 clones, roughly 83% seen once; the top ten hold more than 2%. This sample comprised CD4+ or CD8+ T cells sorted from blood, obtained in a trial of the OX40 agonist ivuxolimab. These receptors all come from an adult with an advanced solid tumor such as melanoma, head and neck, liver or kidney cancer.

This chain links TRBV28 with TRBJ2-7, with a weak D call TRBD2 (5 bases). The CDR3 totals 14 residues. Germline assignment: CDR1 MDHEN and CDR2 SYDVKM. Trimming cost V 2 bases and J 2 bases, with 10 bases left between them. DNA for the CDR3: TGTGCCAGCAGTTTAGGGCTAGCCCCCTACGAGCAGTACTTC. Translation: CASSLGLAPYEQYF. Combining the CDR3 with reference TRBV28 and TRBJ2-7 gives the whole variable domain DVKVTQSSRYLVKRTGEKVFLECVQDMDHENMFWYRQDPGLGLRLIYFSYDVKMKEKGDIPEGYSVSREKKERFSLILESASTNQTSMYLCASSLGLAPYEQYFGPGTRLTVT.

The J gene is TRBJ2-7, the V gene TRBV12-5; 7 bases are shared with TRBD1. The CDR3 consists of 14 residues. With 7 bases clipped from V and 2 bases from J, the junction kept 8 bases outside the gene matches. CDR1 and CDR2 (germline): LGHNT, FRNRAP. The CDR3 reads CASVDDRAAYEQYF. The CDR3 nucleotides read TGTGCTAGTGTCGACGACAGGGCAGCCTACGAGCAGTACTTC.

This sequence joins TRBV7-8 and TRBJ2-7; D is undetermined. CDR1 and CDR2 (germline): SGHVS, FQNEAQ. Trimming removed 5 bases from V and 5 bases from J, with 7 bases in between. The CDR3 totals 11 residues. This CDR3 is CASSPRDEQYF. The CDR3 DNA reads as TGTGCCAGCAGCCCTAGGGACGAGCAGTACTTC.